These T cell receptor beta chains were read from a single sample in a study of siplizumab effects on memory and regulatory T cells. Repertoires were generated with immunoSEQ multiplex PCR, while TCRdb's copy carries only in-frame clones and drops some. This table has approximately 100,000 clones, about 90% appearing once. The material sequenced was CD4+ T cells sorted from blood. Receptors were obtained from a human donor in good health. Some clones in this sample may be carry-over from other donors' samples. CDR3s include the opening cysteine and the closing phenylalanine or tryptophan. Fields, in order: clone size, J gene, D gene, V gene, CDR3 DNA, CDR3 protein. A D gene is named only where the DNA matches it firmly. Some rows have no size entry. The others give once, few or many, or a class for an expanded clone.

. TRBJ2-5 . TRBV6-1 TGTGCCAGCAGGTATCTAGCGTCGTCAGAGACCCAGTACTTC CASRYLASSETQYF
. TRBJ2-3 TRBD2 TRBV5-6 TGTGCCAGCAGCCCACTAGCGGGAGGGTTCACAGATACGCAGTATTTT CASSPLAGGFTDTQYF
. TRBJ2-7 TRBD1 TRBV5-1 TGCGCCAGCAGCCAGGACAGGGTTAAAGGCGGGCAGTACTTC CASSQDRVKGGQYF
. TRBJ2-7 . TRBV28 TGTGCCAGCAGTTTAAGCGGGTCTCGCGAGCAGTACTTC CASSLSGSREQYF
. TRBJ1-4 . TRBV6-6 TGTGCCAGCACCCTGGGACACCCAGCAACTAATGAAAAACTGTTTTTT CASTLGHPATNEKLFF
once TRBJ2-3 . TRBV18 TGTGCCAGCTCACCACGAGGGAGTAGATCAAACACAGATACGCAGTATTTT CASSPRGSRSNTDTQYF
once TRBJ1-2 TRBD1 TRBV6-5 TGTGCCAGCAGTTACCTACCGGGACAGGGAATCGATGGCTACACCTTC CASSYLPGQGIDGYTF
. TRBJ2-3 . TRBV28 TGTGCCAGCAGGGTAACAGGACTTAGCACAGATACGCAGTATTTT CASRVTGLSTDTQYF
. TRBJ2-3 . TRBV14 TGTGCCAGCAGCCAAGTATCTGGCAATACGCAGTATTTT CASSQVSGNTQYF
. TRBJ2-5 TRBD2 TRBV19 TGTGCCAGTACCCGGGAGGGCGGGGGCTCCTACCAAGAGACCCAGTACTTC CASTREGGGSYQETQYF
. TRBJ1-4 . TRBV11-3 TGTGCCAGCAGCTTAGATTCCTTGTCAGGGGACCTATTT CASSLDSLSGDLF
. TRBJ2-1 . TRBV14 TGTGCCAGCAGCCAAGCCATCGGGAATGAGCAGTTCTTC CASSQAIGNEQFF
. TRBJ2-4 TRBD2 TRBV30 TGTGCCTGGAGTGTACCTAGCGGGGGAGCCAAAAACATTCAGTACTTC CAWSVPSGGAKNIQYF
. TRBJ2-2 . TRBV18 TGTGCCAGCTCACCACAGAACACCGGGGAGCTGTTTTTT CASSPQNTGELFF
. TRBJ2-3 . TRBV5-6 TGTGCCAGCAGCTTGGGTCCCCCAAGGGCCGAGGGGACAGATACGCAGTATTTT CASSLGPPRAEGTDTQYF
once TRBJ2-7 . TRBV28 TGTGCCAGCAGTTTAATGTCCTACGAGCAGTACTTC CASSLMSYEQYF
. TRBJ2-3 . TRBV29-1 TGCAGCGTTGAATTGGCAGCCCATAGCACAGATACGCAGTATTTT CSVELAAHSTDTQYF
once TRBJ1-1 . TRBV5-1 TGCGCCAGCAGCTTGCCAGCGAACACTGAAGCTTTCTTT CASSLPANTEAFF
once TRBJ2-1 TRBD2 TRBV9 TGTGCCAGCAGCCCATCCAGACTAGCGGGATGGCACAATGAGCAGTTCTTC CASSPSRLAGWHNEQFF
. TRBJ1-1 . TRBV5-1 TGCGCCAGCAGCTTGCAGAGGGGGGCTGAAGCTTTCTTT CASSLQRGAEAFF
. TRBJ1-5 TRBD1 TRBV6-1 TGTGCCAGCAGCGAAAAGGACAGGCAATATAGCAATCAGCCCCAGCATTTT CASSEKDRQYSNQPQHF
. TRBJ2-7 TRBD2 TRBV9 TGTGCCAGCAGCGTAGGAACTAGCGGGTACGAGCAGTACTTC CASSVGTSGYEQYF
. TRBJ2-1 TRBD2 TRBV30 TGTGCCTGGTCCCCGGGGAGGGCCAACAATGAGCAGTTCTTC CAWSPGRANNEQFF
once TRBJ2-7 . TRBV7-7 TGTGCTAGCAGCCTGAATGGGGATCTCCACGAGCAGTACTTC CASSLNGDLHEQYF
. TRBJ2-4 . TRBV6-1 TGTGCCAGCAGTGATAGGGGGGGAGCGAGGGACATTCAGTACTTC CASSDRGGARDIQYF
. TRBJ1-5 . TRBV5-6 TGTGCCAGCAGCTCCGTCCGGGACACATATAGCAATCAGCCCCAGCATTTT CASSSVRDTYSNQPQHF
few TRBJ2-1 TRBD2 TRBV6-5 TGTGCCAGCAGTGCAACTAGCGGGGGCAATGAGCAGTTCTTC CASSATSGGNEQFF
once TRBJ2-2 . TRBV28 TGTGCCAGTCACCCACGGGTTGCCGGGGAGCTGTTTTTT CASHPRVAGELFF
once TRBJ1-2 . TRBV5-1 TGCGCCAGCAGCTCAATGGACGGGGTTTTGGGTACCTTC CASSSMDGVLGTF
. TRBJ1-5 TRBD1 TRBV2 TGTGCCAGCAGTGAAACGGGACAGCGCAATCAGCCCCAGCATTTT CASSETGQRNQPQHF
. TRBJ2-7 TRBD2 TRBV11-3 TGTGCCAGCAGCTTATTAGGAGCTAGCGGGACCTACGAGCAGTACTTC CASSLLGASGTYEQYF
. TRBJ1-2 . TRBV7-9 TGTGCCAGCAGCTCCAGGGGAACCTATGGCTACACCTTC CASSSRGTYGYTF
. TRBJ2-3 TRBD2 TRBV5-1 TGCGCCAGCAGCTTCAGGGCGGGAGACACAGATACGCAGTATTTT CASSFRAGDTDTQYF
. TRBJ2-7 TRBD2 TRBV28 TGTGCCAGCAGCCCGTCTAGTTTCGGGAGGGCCTACGAGCAGTACTTC CASSPSSFGRAYEQYF
. TRBJ2-2 . TRBV7-3 TGTGCCAGCAGCTTACTGAATATGGGGACCGGGGAGCTGTTTTTT CASSLLNMGTGELFF
. TRBJ2-7 . TRBV21-1 TGTGCCAGCAGCAAAGGTCGGTCTAGGGGGTGGACAAACGAGCAGTACTTC CASSKGRSRGWTNEQYF
. TRBJ1-1 . TRBV7-2 TGTGCCAGCAGCTTCGGGATGTTGAACACTGAAGCTTTCTTT CASSFGMLNTEAFF
. TRBJ2-3 TRBD2 TRBV6-5 TGTGCCAGCAGTTTCCTTCTAGCGGGAGGGCCGGATACGCAGTATTTT CASSFLLAGGPDTQYF
. TRBJ2-5 . TRBV15 TGTGCCACCAGCCGAAGGGAAGAGACCCAGTACTTC CATSRREETQYF
. TRBJ2-1 TRBD2 TRBV14 TGTGCCAGCAGCCTTGGACTAGCGGGAGACACCTACTACAATGAGCAGTTCTTC CASSLGLAGDTYYNEQFF
. TRBJ2-1 . TRBV10-3 TGTGCCATCAGTGATAGCGGCGCCCCGATTGACAAGCAGTTCTTC CAISDSGAPIDKQFF
. TRBJ2-7 TRBD2 TRBV10-1 TGCGCCAGCAGTGAAGTAACTAGCGGGAAGAGGTACTTC CASSEVTSGKRYF
. TRBJ1-5 . TRBV6-6 TGTGCCAGCAGTTATCACGCCAGCAATCAGCCCCAGCATTTT CASSYHASNQPQHF
. TRBJ2-3 TRBD1 TRBV4-1 TGCGCCAGCAGCCTCCGGGACAGGGGTCCTAGCACAGATACGCAGTATTTT CASSLRDRGPSTDTQYF
. TRBJ1-1 TRBD1 TRBV7-9 TGTGCCAGCAGCACCAGGGGGCTGGACACTGAAGCTTTCTTT CASSTRGLDTEAFF
. TRBJ2-3 TRBD2 TRBV11-1 TGTGCCAGCAGCGGCCGCCCCGGGACTAGCGGGAGGGCCGCAGATACGCAGTATTTT CASSGRPGTSGRAADTQYF
. TRBJ2-5 . TRBV28 TGTGCCAGCAGTTTCGGGGAGACCCAGTACTTC CASSFGETQYF
. TRBJ2-6 TRBD1 TRBV6-1 TGTGCCAGCAATGATCAGGGGGCCCACATTCGAGGGGCCAACGTCCTGACTTTC CASNDQGAHIRGANVLTF
few TRBJ1-2 . TRBV5-1 TGCGCCAGCAAGGCAGTCTACACCTTC CASKAVYTF
. TRBJ1-1 . TRBV11-3 TGTGCCAGCAGCTTGGAACTGGGACGAATGGAGACTGAAGCTTTCTTT CASSLELGRMETEAFF
. TRBJ1-1 . TRBV6-5 TGTGCCAGCAGTTACGCAGGAACTGAAGCTTTCTTT CASSYAGTEAFF